The 11 T cell receptor beta chains below all came from one sample that was sequenced in a study of Tregs in tolerant kidney transplant recipients. Clones were sequenced by immunoSEQ multiplex PCR, and TCRdb holds only the in-frame ones, with some missing. The table includes more than 15,000 clones, 90% to 95% detected once. The sample taken for sequencing was CD8+ T cells from blood. These receptors all come from a human donor in good health.

The chain links TRBV7-9 to TRBJ1-5; 7 positions match TRBD1. The V gene's germline CDR1 is SEHNR and CDR2 FQNEAQ (reference sequence). The CDR3 is 15 residues long. The J segment lost 5 bases and the V segment lost 1 base, leaving 5 bases of the junction unmatched. In DNA form, the CDR3 reads TGTGCCAGCAGCTTAGGAGGGGGCGGGTATCAGCCCCAGCATTTT. Protein product: CASSLGGGGYQPQHF.

This clone came up once. The chain recombines TRBV7-9 with TRBJ2-5; TRBD1 agrees at 8 bases. The CDR3 runs to 17 residues. V dropped 5 bases and J dropped 5; count of bases not matched to a gene: 16. Germline CDR1 and CDR2: SEHNR and FQNEAQ (reference sequence). Written as DNA, the CDR3 is TGTGCCAGCAGCCCGCCCAGGACAGGGAGTTTCGGGGAGACCCAGTACTTC. Translated: CASSPPRTGSFGETQYF. Looking up the rest from reference TRBV7-9 and TRBJ2-5 gives the full variable domain: DTGVSQNPRHKITKRGQNVTFRCDPISEHNRLYWYRQTLGQGPEFLTYFQNEAQLEKSRLLSDRFSAERPKGSFSTLEIQRTEQGDSAMYLCASSPPRTGSFGETQYFGPGTRLLVL.

The chain couples TRBV7-9 to TRBJ2-3, with D uncertain. The CDR3 has 12 residues. The germline CDR1 and CDR2 sequences are SEHNR and FQNEAQ (reference sequence). Trimming shortened V by 5 bases and J by 3 bases, and 6 bases separated the two germline ends. The CDR3 loop reads CASSVGTDTQYF. DNA for the CDR3: TGTGCCAGCAGCGTGGGAACAGATACGCAGTATTTT.

The V and J genes are TRBV27 and TRBJ2-5; 9 positions match TRBD1. The trim removed 5 bases at V and 3 bases at J, leaving 4 bases unmatched. Germline V gene lookup returns CDR1 MNHEY and CDR2 SMNVEV (reference sequence). There are 14 residues in the CDR3. Here the CDR3 reads CASSMGTGKETQYF. CDR3 sequence (DNA): TGTGCCAGCAGTATGGGGACAGGGAAAGAGACCCAGTACTTC.

The chain recombines TRBV5-6 with TRBJ2-4; a weak D match, TRBD1 (5 bases). The CDR3 is 16 residues long. Trimming took off 0 bases at V and 0 bases at J, with 10 bases between the two ends. CDR1 and CDR2 from the germline V gene are SGHDT and YYEEEE. As DNA, the CDR3 is TGTGCCAGCAGCTTGGCGACAGCTCTAGCCAAAAACATTCAGTACTTC. It is translated as CASSLATALAKNIQYF.

The V call is TRBV7-9, the J call TRBJ2-7; TRBD2 agrees at 7 bases. The CDR3 is 14 residues long. V gave up 3 bases and J gave up 1 base; unmatched junction bases: 3. The V gene's germline CDR1 is SEHNR and CDR2 FQNEAQ (reference sequence). The CDR3: CASSFASGSYEQYF. DNA of the CDR3: TGTGCCAGCAGCTTTGCTAGCGGATCCTACGAGCAGTACTTC.

J is TRBJ2-2 and V is TRBV19; 10 positions match TRBD2. The CDR3 contains 15 residues. The V gene's germline CDR1 is LNHDA and CDR2 SQIVND (reference sequence). Losses at the gene ends were 6 bases for V and 7 bases for J; bases not matched to a gene: 8. DNA of the CDR3: TGTGCCAGTAGCTCCGGGACTAGCGTAAACGGGGAGCTGTTTTTT. It specifies CASSSGTSVNGELFF.

The chain joins TRBV27 to TRBJ2-7; 9 nucleotides align to TRBD2. This CDR3 has 15 amino acids. Germline loops: CDR1 MNHEY, CDR2 SMNVEV (reference sequence). V shed 0 bases and J 2 bases; nucleotides not matched to a gene: 2. CDR3 loop: CASSLSGGRAYEQYF. In DNA, the CDR3 is TGTGCCAGCAGTTTATCGGGCGGGAGGGCCTACGAGCAGTACTTC.

The J gene is TRBJ2-5, the V gene TRBV27; 7 bases are shared with TRBD2. Germline V CDR1 and CDR2: MNHEY, SMNVEV (reference sequence). This CDR3 comprises 15 residues. V shed 8 bases and J 1 base; nucleotides not matched to a gene: 10. In DNA, the CDR3 is TGTGCCAGCTCTAGCGGCCAGAGGATCCAAGAGACCCAGTACTTC. Protein product: CASSSGQRIQETQYF.

The chain carries TRBV4-3 and TRBJ2-6; possible D gene TRBD1, 6 bases. There are 17 residues in the CDR3. CDR1 is LGHNA, CDR2 YSLEER, per germline. The V end lost 4 bases, the J end lost 0 bases, and 13 bases lay between the germline ends. CDR3 bases: TGCGCCAGCAGCCCCCAGGGGACGAGCTCTGGGGCCAACGTCCTGACTTTC. Amino acid sequence: CASSPQGTSSGANVLTF.

The chain combines TRBV10-3 with TRBJ2-7, with a weak D call TRBD2 (6 bases). The CDR3 has 14 amino acids. Germline CDR1 and CDR2: ENHRY and SYGVKD. Trimming removed 2 bases from V and 3 bases from J, with 11 bases in between. The chain's CDR3 is CAISEGTFLYEQYF. CDR3 DNA sequence: TGTGCCATCAGTGAGGGGACTTTCCTCTACGAGCAGTACTTC.